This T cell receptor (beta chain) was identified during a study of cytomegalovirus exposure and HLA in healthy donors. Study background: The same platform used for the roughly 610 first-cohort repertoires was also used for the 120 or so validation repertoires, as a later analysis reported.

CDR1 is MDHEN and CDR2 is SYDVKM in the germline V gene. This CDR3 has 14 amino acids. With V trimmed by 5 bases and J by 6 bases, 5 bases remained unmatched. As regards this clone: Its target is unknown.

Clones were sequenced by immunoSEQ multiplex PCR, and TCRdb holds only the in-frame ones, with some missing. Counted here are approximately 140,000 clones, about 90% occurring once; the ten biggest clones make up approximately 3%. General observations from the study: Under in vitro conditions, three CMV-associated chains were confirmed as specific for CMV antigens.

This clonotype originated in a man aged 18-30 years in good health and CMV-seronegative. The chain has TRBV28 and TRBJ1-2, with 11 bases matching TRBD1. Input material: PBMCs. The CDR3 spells CASSIPGQGDGYTF. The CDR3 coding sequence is TGTGCCAGCAGTATACCGGGACAGGGGGATGGCTACACCTTC.